This T cell receptor (beta chain) was observed in a study of human T cells and chemical hapten exposure. Study details: Patients, predominantly female, presented with alopecia areata, totalis or universalis. Study-wide findings and caveats: Positive correlation was observed between PT1 expanded TCR counts and patch test score.

Original analysis: A per-sample median of approximately 100,000 TCRs was observed, with a range of 23,224 to 690,600. In TCRdb, the RACE reads were re-called with MiXCR into one record per CDR3 protein. These V and J calls originate from TCRdb's pipeline instead of the authors' own analysis. The sample contains 200,000 to 300,000 distinct CDR3 sequences, about 9.4% of which appear only once. Notes on this clonotype: The antigen is undetermined.

The CDR3 has 15 amino acids. Germline V gives CDR1 SGHTA, CDR2 FQGNSA. V gave up 4 bases and J gave up 0 bases, with 10 bases separating them. The time point denotes: pre-sensitization, week 0. Treatment noted: therapeutic diphenylcyclopropenone sensitization with weekly scalp DPC. Samples of blood were obtained prior to the application of each patch test. This TCR came from a woman between 40 and 50 years old with alopecia areata. Some clones in this sample may be carry-over from other donors' samples. Sequenced here: whole blood, sampled in connection with sensitization to the hapten diphenylcyclopropenone (DPC). The chain has TRBV7-2 and TRBJ2-1; TRBD1 or TRBD2 may be the D gene (5 bases each). The CDR3 DNA follows: TGTGCCAGCAGCTGGGACCAGAGCTCCTACAATGAGCAGTTCTTC. This codes for CASSWDQSSYNEQFF.